A selection of T cell receptor beta chains follows, all from one sample in a study of T cells in localized non-small cell lung cancer. Libraries were prepared by immunoSEQ multiplex PCR; TCRdb keeps only in-frame clonotypes and omits some of them. The table records roughly 3,700 clones, around 25% of them present only once. The specimen comprised lung tumor tissue, sampled before any cancer treatment. The receptors stem from a woman aged 40-70 years with stage I lung adenocarcinoma. CDR3s leave out the opening cysteine and the closing phenylalanine or tryptophan. Each record gives: V gene, D gene, J gene, CDR3 protein. A D gene is named only where the DNA matches it firmly.

TRBV11-3	TRBD1	TRBJ2-5	ASSGGTGGRETQY
TRBV11-3	-	TRBJ2-7	ASSLGDTFYEQY
TRBV4-1	TRBD1	TRBJ1-1	ASSRDRAVAEAF
TRBV6-8	-	TRBJ1-3	ASSYPGVSGNTIY
TRBV6-8	TRBD1	TRBJ1-1	ASSYGGGQMNTEAF
TRBV29-1	-	TRBJ1-1	SAGEGLVDTEAF
TRBV6-8	TRBD1	TRBJ2-1	ASRVIGDRDEQF
TRBV18	TRBD1	TRBJ1-3	ASSSIRQGISGNTIY
TRBV5-1	TRBD1	TRBJ2-5	ASSLGTGDGETQY
TRBV18	-	TRBJ2-3	ASSPPALGTQY
TRBV18	TRBD1	TRBJ1-2	ASSSGQEGYT
TRBV6-8	-	TRBJ2-2	AISAGNGELF
TRBV11-3	TRBD1	TRBJ2-7	ASSLGQGFFYEQY
TRBV11-3	TRBD1	TRBJ1-1	ASSLGQAAAEAF
TRBV29-1	TRBD2	TRBJ2-3	SLRTSGSDTQY
TRBV11-3	-	TRBJ2-5	ASSLVASGFQETQY
TRBV5-1	TRBD2	TRBJ2-1	ASSTYSGGGNEQF
TRBV19	-	TRBJ1-2	ASSPRWENYGYT
TRBV6-8	-	TRBJ2-2	ASSYDERLGTPGELF
TRBV15	-	TRBJ2-1	ATSRGGGVGEQF
TRBV19	-	TRBJ1-2	ASSELTRRLGYT
TRBV11-1	-	TRBJ2-2	ASSPSGLTSTGELF
TRBV1	-	TRBJ2-3	ASSLGNLLVTSESTDTQY
TRBV18	TRBD1	TRBJ1-2	ASSPMDRGIANYGYT
TRBV28	TRBD2	TRBJ2-3	ASSRPSGGPSL
TRBV11-3	-	TRBJ1-1	ASSRIRGGGNTEAF
TRBV18	-	TRBJ2-5	ASSLSGAGSQETQY
TRBV28	TRBD2	TRBJ2-2	ASSFNGLADSRTGELF
TRBV29-1	TRBD1	TRBJ1-1	SVEENRGWTEAF
TRBV11-3	-	TRBJ1-3	ASSFSVQGQKGNTIY
TRBV18	-	TRBJ1-1	ASSPKIGGSEAF
TRBV28	TRBD1	TRBJ1-1	ASSRETGRREVAF
TRBV7-2	-	TRBJ1-1	ASSSGLNTEAF
TRBV15	TRBD1	TRBJ2-7	ATRSWGDRGGEQY
TRBV11-3	-	TRBJ1-5	ASSPESAGPNQPQH
TRBV6-8	-	TRBJ2-3	ASSLPLDTQY
TRBV18	TRBD1	TRBJ1-3	ASSQLQGADGNTIY
TRBV15	-	TRBJ2-7	ATSRDRDGLPYEQY
TRBV11-3	-	TRBJ2-7	ASSLDRLPRGDEQY
TRBV12-5	-	TRBJ2-2	ASHDRTNTGELF
TRBV9	-	TRBJ2-7	ASSATGLGYEQY
TRBV9	TRBD1	TRBJ1-1	ASSGRQGMNTEAF
TRBV11-3	TRBD2	TRBJ2-1	ASSLDLAGLEQF
TRBV19	TRBD2	TRBJ2-1	ASRATSGSYNEQF
TRBV25-1	-	TRBJ2-3	ATRQSTDTQY
TRBV6-8	TRBD2	TRBJ2-2	ASSYTLAGQSNTGELF
TRBV6-8	-	TRBJ2-7	ASSKIPYEQY
TRBV29-1	-	TRBJ2-4	SVAQGTVNIQY
TRBV6-8	TRBD1	TRBJ2-1	ASSYGGTGLNEQF
TRBV19	TRBD1	TRBJ1-2	ASSYSGDRRLDGYT
TRBV9	TRBD1	TRBJ1-2	ASSVYRDRGPINYGYT
TRBV11-3	-	TRBJ2-2	ASSLTGSRTGELF